Shown below are 27 T cell receptor beta chains from a single sample sequenced in a study of blood T cell repertoires in COVID-19. Here immunoSEQ multiplex PCR was the method, and the copy in TCRdb shows in-frame clones only, minus some. The sample yields under 450,000 clones, about 91% seen once. Sequencing was done on a sample of peripheral blood. The receptors come from a woman aged 50 to 60 with COVID-19, enrolled during active disease.

The genes are TRBV24-1 and TRBJ2-4; 7 bases line up with TRBD1. Trimming removed 6 bases from V and 1 base from J; junction bases left unmatched: 5. Per germline, CDR1 KGHDR and CDR2 SFDVKD. The CDR3 extends over 15 amino acids. For the CDR3, the DNA is TGTGCCACCAGTCAGGGGGAAGGGGCCAAAAACATTCAGTACTTC. Protein: CATSQGEGAKNIQYF.

The chain recombines TRBV28 with TRBJ1-5; weak D call: TRBD1 (6 bases). This CDR3 has 16 residues. CDR1 is MDHEN and CDR2 is SYDVKM in the germline V gene. The V end was cut by 8 bases, the J end by 6 bases, with 23 bases between. Here the CDR3 DNA reads TGTGCCAGCGGCTCCTCCGGGGGGGGCTTAGGTCAGCCCCAGCATTTT. This translates into CASGSSGGGLGQPQHF.

The genes are TRBV6-6 and TRBJ2-1; 8 bases map to TRBD1. The J segment lost 7 bases and the V segment lost 4 bases, leaving 6 bases of the junction unmatched. Germline CDR1 MNHNY, CDR2 SVGAGI (reference sequence). The CDR3 extends over 14 amino acids. CDR3 nucleotides: TGTGCCAGCAGTTTTTCCAGGGGGCGGAATGAGCAGTTCTTC. Residues: CASSFSRGRNEQFF.

This clone was seen only once. This chain uses TRBV4-1 with TRBJ2-3, with 8 bases aligning to TRBD2. V shed 0 bases and J 2 bases; nucleotides not matched to a gene: 4. Germline CDR1 is MGHRA and CDR2 is YSYEKL. The CDR3 contains 16 residues. CDR3 coding DNA: TGCGCCAGCAGCCAAGAGCGGGGGGCCGACACAGATACGCAGTATTTT. Translation gives CASSQERGADTDTQYF.

V gene TRBV6-5 combines with J gene TRBJ2-1; TRBD2 is a possible D gene (5 bases). The germline V and J ends were trimmed by 6 bases and 7 bases, with 16 bases remaining between them. Germline CDR1 and CDR2: MNHEY and SVGAGI. The CDR3 totals 14 residues. The DNA of the CDR3 is TGTGCCAGCAGGGAGGTAGTTTATGGGAATGAGCAGTTCTTC. This gives the protein CASREVVYGNEQFF.

The chain employs TRBV7-5 and TRBJ2-5; the table gives TRBD2 as D, unverified against the DNA. TRBV7-5 is deemed a pseudogene. The CDR3 loop spans 13 amino acids. The CDR3 spells CASSPREERTQYF. In DNA, the CDR3 is TGTGCCAGCAGCCCGAGGGAGGAGAGGACCCAGTACTTC.

The chain employs TRBV6-5 and TRBJ2-5; TRBD2 aligns across 7 bases. CDR1 is MNHEY and CDR2 is SVGAGI in the germline V gene. Germline trimming cut 6 bases from V and 4 bases from J; bases unmatched to any gene: 8. The CDR3 totals 14 residues. The CDR3 coding sequence is TGTGCCAGCAGGCCCAGCGGGGAGCTAGAGACCCAGTACTTC. Translating gives CASRPSGELETQYF.

A note on this clone: Other DNA sequences in the same sample also yield this CDR3. J is TRBJ1-3 and V is TRBV12-3 or TRBV12-4; D ambiguous. The CDR3 covers 11 residues. V was clipped by 3 bases and J by 7 bases, with 4 bases between them. The CDR3 region has the DNA TGTGCCAGCAGTTTCGGGAACACCATATATTTT. It codes for CASSFGNTIYF.

The gene calls are TRBV9 and TRBJ2-3; no clear D gene. CDR1 and CDR2 from the germline V gene are SGDLS and YYNGEE. The CDR3 extends over 14 amino acids. V lost 4 bases to trimming and J lost 2 bases, with 11 bases between them. CDR3 sequence (DNA): TGTGCCAGCAGCCCTCATCAGGCCACAGATACGCAGTATTTT. This gives the protein CASSPHQATDTQYF.

Here the CDR3 DNA reads TGTGCCAGCAGCGTACTGGACAGGGGCTATGGCTACACCTTC. Its protein product is CASSVLDRGYGYTF. The chain is built from TRBV9 and TRBJ1-2, with 9 bases identical to TRBD1. The V and J ends lost 1 base and 4 bases, in that order; junction bases with no gene match: 2. The germline gives CDR1 SGDLS, CDR2 YYNGEE. This CDR3 contains 14 residues.

V usage is TRBV6-6 and J usage is TRBJ1-4; D is perhaps TRBD1 (5 bases). The V gene's germline CDR1 is MNHNY and CDR2 SVGAGI (reference sequence). V was pared by 0 bases and J by 8 bases, with 16 bases between. The CDR3 sequence is 16 residues long. CDR3 amino acids: CASSYSGQGGGEKLFF. The CDR3 DNA reads TGTGCCAGCAGTTACTCGGGCCAGGGAGGTGGCGAAAAACTGTTTTTT.

This clone was picked up a small number of times. In DNA form, the CDR3 reads TGTGCCTGGAGTCAAGGGGCGAACACCGGGGAGCTGTTTTTT. Protein product: CAWSQGANTGELFF. V is TRBV30 and J is TRBJ2-2; a possible D gene is TRBD1 (5 bases). CDR3 length equals 14 residues. Trimming stripped 2 bases from V and 0 bases from J, with 7 bases between. Germline V gives CDR1 GTSNPN, CDR2 SVGIG (reference sequence).

V is TRBV5-5 and J is TRBJ1-4, with 9 bases that match TRBD1. V lost 4 bases and J lost 8; bases outside the gene matches: 9. CDR3 length: 15 amino acids. The germline gives CDR1 SGHKS, CDR2 YYEKEE (reference sequence). The CDR3 region is CASSNEGQGGEKLFF. CDR3 in DNA: TGTGCCAGCAGCAACGAGGGACAGGGAGGGGAAAAACTGTTTTTT.

The chain has TRBV30 and TRBJ1-1; the match to TRBD1 covers 12 bases. The trim removed 4 bases at V and 3 bases at J, leaving 9 bases unmatched. CDR1 is GTSNPN, CDR2 SVGIG, per germline (reference sequence). This CDR3 has 16 residues. The CDR3 loop reads CAWKPGQGARYTEAFF. In DNA, the CDR3 is TGTGCCTGGAAGCCGGGACAGGGGGCTAGGTACACTGAAGCTTTCTTT.

The gene calls are TRBV4-1 and TRBJ1-3, with TRBD1 matching over 8 bases. The germline gives CDR1 MGHRA, CDR2 YSYEKL. This CDR3 has 17 residues. Trimming at V came to 4 bases and at J to 8 bases, leaving 16 bases not matched to a gene. The DNA for the CDR3 is TGCGCCAGCAGCCGGACCCCACCAGGGGGCGATGCAGACACCATATATTTT. Its protein product is CASSRTPPGGDADTIYF.

The rearrangement links TRBV5-4 to TRBJ2-7, with 7 bases lining up with TRBD1. Looked up from germline, CDR1 is SGHNT and CDR2 is YYREEE (reference sequence). The CDR3 has 14 residues. The V gene end was trimmed by 4 bases and the J gene end by 1 base; junction bases not matched to a gene: 5. Here the CDR3 reads CASSLRQGSYEQYF. The CDR3 region has the DNA TGTGCCAGCAGCCTCCGACAGGGTTCCTACGAGCAGTACTTC.

The CDR3 protein is CASSTLQGYEQYF. DNA of the CDR3: TGTGCCAGCAGCACCTTACAGGGGTACGAGCAGTACTTC. This sequence joins TRBV5-6 and TRBJ2-7; 7 bases are a match to TRBD1. The CDR3 is 13 amino acids. Losses at the gene ends were 4 bases for V and 4 bases for J; bases not matched to a gene: 5. Germline lookup yields CDR1 SGHDT and CDR2 YYEEEE.

Of note for this clone: Other DNA sequences of this sample code for an identical CDR3. The V and J genes are TRBV5-1 and TRBJ1-1; D may be TRBD1 (5 bases). This CDR3 contains 14 residues. Trimming shortened V by 2 bases and J by 5 bases, and 13 bases separated the two germline ends. Germline lookup yields CDR1 SGHRS and CDR2 YFSETQ. The CDR3 DNA follows: TGCGCCAGCAGCTTCGGGGCCGGGGGTACTGAAGCTTTCTTT. This encodes CASSFGAGGTEAFF.

This chain uses TRBV7-9 with TRBJ2-1, with 8 bases fitting TRBD1. Germline V gene lookup returns CDR1 SEHNR and CDR2 FQNEAQ (reference sequence). The V segment lost 5 bases and the J segment 7 bases; nucleotides outside the gene matches: 22. The CDR3 spans 19 residues. The CDR3 bases are TGTGCCAGCAGCGACCACCATTTTACCGGGACAGGAAAAAGGAATGAGCAGTTCTTC. It yields the protein CASSDHHFTGTGKRNEQFF.

About this clone: Within the sample, other DNA sequences also encode this same CDR3. This chain links TRBV19 with TRBJ2-3; the match to TRBD1 covers 9 bases. Germline CDR1 LNHDA, CDR2 SQIVND (reference sequence). CDR3 size: 17 residues. Germline trimming cut 9 bases from V and 5 bases from J; bases unmatched to any gene: 18. The CDR3 sequence is CASSPGSLGQGRDTQYF. The CDR3 nucleotides read TGTGCCAGCAGTCCAGGGAGTCTGGGACAGGGTAGAGATACGCAGTATTTT.

The V and J genes are TRBV5-1 and TRBJ1-3; 9 bases fit TRBD1. CDR1 and CDR2 (germline): SGHRS, YFSETQ. The V segment lost 2 bases and the J segment 9 bases; nucleotides outside the gene matches: 15. This CDR3 is built from 17 residues. The CDR3 DNA sequence: TGCGCCAGCAGCTTAGCCGCCGGGACAGGGCCCGGAGGCACCATATATTTT. This codes for CASSLAAGTGPGGTIYF.

The rearrangement links TRBV6-6 to TRBJ2-7; no clear D gene. V lost 3 bases and J lost 4, with 10 bases in between. CDR1 MNHNY and CDR2 SVGAGI come from the germline V gene (reference sequence). The CDR3 runs to 13 residues. The chain's CDR3 is CASSYGPTYEQYF. The CDR3 coding sequence is TGTGCCAGCAGTTATGGGCCAACGTACGAGCAGTACTTC.

This chain connects TRBV5-4 to TRBJ2-7; 13 nucleotides align to TRBD2. Germline V gene lookup returns CDR1 SGHNT and CDR2 YYREEE (reference sequence). CDR3 length: 16 residues. V lost 4 bases to trimming and J lost 2 bases; unmatched junction nucleotides: 6. CDR3 sequence (DNA): TGTGCCAGCAGCCCCTGGACTAGCGGGGGCACCTACGAGCAGTACTTC. Translating gives CASSPWTSGGTYEQYF.

V usage is TRBV12-3 or TRBV12-4 and J usage is TRBJ1-2; D is unclear. Trimming cost V 3 bases and J 5 bases, with 7 bases left between them. The CDR3 is made up of 12 amino acids. The chain's CDR3 is CASSFGFYGYTF. As DNA, the CDR3 is TGTGCCAGCAGTTTCGGTTTTTATGGCTACACCTTC.

This clone was seen a single time. The chain is built from TRBV24-1 and TRBJ1-1; D is ambiguous. The length of the CDR3 is 13 residues. Germline loops: CDR1 KGHDR, CDR2 SFDVKD. V gave up 7 bases and J gave up 5 bases, with 13 bases separating them. The DNA of the CDR3 is TGTGCCACCAGCGAGGACGGAGGGACTGAAGCTTTCTTT. As protein: CATSEDGGTEAFF.

The CDR3 here is CASSISSGARNEQFF. The CDR3 DNA follows: TGTGCCAGTAGTATTAGCAGCGGGGCGAGAAATGAGCAGTTCTTC. This chain connects TRBV19 to TRBJ2-1; 7 positions agree with TRBD2. The V and J ends lost 3 bases and 7 bases, in that order; junction bases with no gene match: 9. The CDR3 sequence is 15 residues long. CDR1 and CDR2 from the germline V gene are LNHDA and SQIVND (reference sequence). Drawing the rest from reference TRBV19 and TRBJ2-1, the complete variable domain is DGGITQSPKYLFRKEGQNVTLSCEQNLNHDAMYWYRQDPGQGLRLIYYSQIVNDFQKGDIAEGYSVSREKKESFPLTVTSAQKNPTAFYLCASSISSGARNEQFFGPGTRLTVL.

The gene calls are TRBV27 and TRBJ2-7, with D maybe TRBD1 (5 bases). The CDR3 loop spans 12 amino acids. Germline-derived CDR1 and CDR2 are MNHEY and SMNVEV (reference sequence). V was trimmed by 5 bases and J by 5 bases, leaving 10 bases between them. CDR3 sequence: CASSHWGHEQYF. The CDR3 DNA is TGTGCCAGCAGTCATTGGGGCCACGAGCAGTACTTC.